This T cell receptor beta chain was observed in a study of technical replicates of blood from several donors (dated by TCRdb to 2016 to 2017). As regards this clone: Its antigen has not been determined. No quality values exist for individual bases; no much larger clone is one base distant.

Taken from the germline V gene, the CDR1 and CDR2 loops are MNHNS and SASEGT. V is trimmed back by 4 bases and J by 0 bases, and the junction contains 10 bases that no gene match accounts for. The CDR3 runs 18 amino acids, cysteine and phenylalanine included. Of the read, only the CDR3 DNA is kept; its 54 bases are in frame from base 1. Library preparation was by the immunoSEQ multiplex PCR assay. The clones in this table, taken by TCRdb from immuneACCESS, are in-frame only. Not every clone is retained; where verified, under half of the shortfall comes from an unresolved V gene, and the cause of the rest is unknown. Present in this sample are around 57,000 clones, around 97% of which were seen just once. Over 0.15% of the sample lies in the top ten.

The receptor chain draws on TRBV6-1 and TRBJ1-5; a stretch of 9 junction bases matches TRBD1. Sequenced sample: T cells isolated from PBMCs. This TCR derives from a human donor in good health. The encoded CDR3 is CASSGDRVVGDSNQPQHF. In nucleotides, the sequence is TGTGCCAGCAGTGGGGACAGGGTAGTCGGGGATAGCAATCAGCCCCAGCATTTT.